This T cell receptor (beta chain) was identified during a study of regulatory T cells in long-lasting Graves disease (dated by TCRdb to the early 2020s). Regarding the complete study: In the newly diagnosed Graves' disease group, patients had been taking antithyroid drugs for less than 3 months. The study took place in China and was registered as a clinical trial. A total of some 33 samples were covered by TCR sequencing, comprising about 13 persistent and around 20 newly diagnosed Graves' disease patients. This study used TCR sequencing and RNA sequencing of peripheral blood to compare persistent Graves' disease patients against newly diagnosed Graves' disease patients.

The time point label corresponds to: newly diagnosed GD, antithyroid drugs for less than 3 months. For both TCR sequencing and RNA sequencing, RNA was extracted from PBMCs in TRIzol. The diagnosis of Graves' disease was made according to American Thyroid Association guidelines. Patients for the study were recruited at an endocrinology department in Xi'an, China. From each patient, around 9 milliliters of peripheral blood was collected into an EDTA anticoagulant tube. Ficoll Paque Plus density gradient separation was used to isolate PBMCs, and no additional T cell sorting was done. An Agilent 2100 Bioanalyzer and agarose gel were used to check RNA quality, while a NanoDrop 2000 measured RNA concentration. Results the study describes overall, beyond this receptor: Peripheral blood alone was examined, since thyroid tissue, which constituted the primary lesion, could not be accessed. TRBV28, TRBJ1-2 and TRBJ2-5 were preferentially used in persistent disease, while TRBV20-1 and TRBJ2-1 were favored in newly diagnosed disease. A larger number of public clonotypes was shared among persistent patients (approximately 2,500) than among newly diagnosed patients (about 990). Lower TCR Shannon entropy and fewer highly expanded clones were observed in persistent Graves' disease patients than in newly diagnosed patients, which suggested clonal expansion. The small sample size was acknowledged by the authors as a limitation that may reduce accuracy. Only the TCR beta chain was sequenced and analyzed.

This clonotype was recorded many times. Its antigen target is currently unknown. No much larger clone exists at a distance of one base, and base qualities are not known. Trimming takes 6 bases from V and 2 bases from J, and the germline ends sit 22 bases apart. The germline V gene (reference sequence) supplies CDR1 DFQATT and CDR2 SNEGSKA. Counted from cysteine to phenylalanine, this CDR3 has 16 amino acids. The DNA shown is the 48-base CDR3, in frame from base 1. The library was obtained by multiplex PCR. TCRdb records Illumina HiSeq 4000 as the sequencer. To build TCR beta libraries, CDR3 regions were amplified by Arm-PCR using iRepertoire HTBI primers. PCR products were gel purified before sequencing. In the original analysis: Across samples, 60 to 80 TRBV and 13 to 15 TRBJ segments were identified and used for gene usage analysis of CDR3 amino acid clonotypes. Filtered high-quality paired reads were merged into contigs using COPE and FqMerger. BLAST was used to align contigs to the IMGT TRBV, TRBD and TRBJ reference genes, and CDR3 was defined following IMGT. Any clonotype with a frequency above 0.1% was counted as a highly expanded clone. Shannon entropy served as the measure of repertoire diversity, while the Gini coefficient captured V-J evenness. Clonotypes shared by more than one individual were considered public. Using fastp trimming at Q25 and MiXCR clonotype assembly, TCRdb reanalyzed the public sequencing data and kept in-frame beta chains. Every CDR3 protein is listed once, alongside the most common genes and DNA of its rows. These V and J calls derive from TCRdb rather than the authors' analysis. For this sample there are a few hundred thousand distinct CDR3 sequences; over 15% appear just once. The ten top clones hold just under 30% of the sample.

These same data were also listed under a study on T cells in Graves' hyperthyroidism and ophthalmopathy. In that second paper, the authors write: Graves' hyperthyroidism was defined as stable when no progression to ophthalmopathy occurred over 18 months of follow-up. The hyperthyroidism patients were between 18 and 65 years old and newly diagnosed, with a disease duration of less than 2 months. Exclusion was applied to patients with uncontrolled infections, other autoimmune diseases, pregnancy or lactation. Diagnoses were based on clinical symptoms, serum thyroxine and TRAb, thyroid ultrasound and orbital computed tomography. A first-round RT-PCR of the TCR CDR3 used the HTBI primer set with the Qiagen OneStep RT-PCR kit. Blood samples also contained most of the expanded thyroid clonotypes (frequency above 0.001), which suggests that blood repertoires may reflect thyroid immune responses. In cross-validation, a model built on a 13 V-J signature told ophthalmopathy apart from stable hyperthyroidism with 87.88% sensitivity and approximately 81% specificity, and in testing the same model reached 80%/75%. During validation, the model predicted progression to ophthalmopathy a median of approximately six months ahead of onset, with roughly 65% sensitivity and about 75% specificity. A discovery cohort of about 95 patients, roughly 45 with Graves' ophthalmopathy and approximately 55 with stable Graves' hyperthyroidism, was used to find distinguishing TCR V-J signatures. Whether ophthalmopathy could be predicted prospectively was tested in an independent validation cohort made up of roughly 19 hyperthyroidism patients plus 17 patients who later progressed to ophthalmopathy. The 95 to 100 discovery patients were randomly split 7:3 into training and test sets. The study also compared thyroid tissue and blood T-cell repertoires from about six Graves' hyperthyroidism patients. Following sampling, methimazole starting at 30 mg daily was given to hyperthyroidism patients, and high-dose intravenous methylprednisolone was given to ophthalmopathy patients. The libraries were constructed in a second round of multiplex PCR and then size-selected and purified. Paired-end sequencing of the libraries was performed with 100 bp reads on an Illumina HiSeq2000. Raw data were processed with SOAPnuke, discarding reads with adapters, uncalled bases, mean Phred below 15, or no exact constant-primer or identifier match. COPE v1.2.5 was used to merge high-quality paired reads, and clonotypes were defined as unique nucleotide sequences. MiTCR v1.1 was used to align the clonotypes against IMGT TRBV, TRBD and TRBJ reference segments. Only V-J combinations with frequency above 0.0001, covering about 99% of repertoires, were analysed. A TCS score was defined as the ratio of F50 (clonal expansion) to E x V (chaos), with BLOSUM62-based TCRdist applied between CDR3 peptides within each V-J. Welch's t-statistics and random forest reduced roughly 500 V-J features to 10 to 15, which were used in a naive Bayes classifier (R e1071). No statistical method was used to set the sample size in advance, and investigators knew the group allocation. The paper reports TCR Vbeta CDR3 sequencing of approximately 140 peripheral blood samples: fewer than 50 ophthalmopathy, under 85 hyperthyroidism and roughly 17 progressor patients.

The sequencing here drew on peripheral blood mononuclear cells (PBMCs), taken at new diagnosis, from a patient treated with antithyroid drugs. The receptor chain draws on TRBV20-1 and TRBJ2-5; the D gene is perhaps TRBD2, on 7 matching bases. The clonotype comes from a man aged 35-49 years with Graves disease. Donor details come from another sample of the same person, matched by shared clones. The nucleotides are TGCAGTGCCCCCAAGGGGTACGGGGGGCCACAAGAGACCCAGTACTTC. This yields the protein CSAPKGYGGPQETQYF.